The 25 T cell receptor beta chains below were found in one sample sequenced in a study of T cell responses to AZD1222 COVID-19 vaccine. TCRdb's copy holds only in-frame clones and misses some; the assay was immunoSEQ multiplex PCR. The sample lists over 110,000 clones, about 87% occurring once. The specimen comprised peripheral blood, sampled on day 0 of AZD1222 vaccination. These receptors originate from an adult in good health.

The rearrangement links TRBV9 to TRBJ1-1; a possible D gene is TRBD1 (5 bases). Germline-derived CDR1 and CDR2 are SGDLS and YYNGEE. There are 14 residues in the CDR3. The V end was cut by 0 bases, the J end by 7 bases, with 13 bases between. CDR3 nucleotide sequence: TGTGCCAGCAGCGTAGGGCAGGGATCGGGTGAAGCTTTCTTT. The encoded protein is CASSVGQGSGEAFF.

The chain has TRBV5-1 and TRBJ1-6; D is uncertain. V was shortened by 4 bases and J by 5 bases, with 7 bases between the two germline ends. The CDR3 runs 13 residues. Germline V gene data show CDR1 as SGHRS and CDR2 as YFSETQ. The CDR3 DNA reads TGCGCCAGCAGCCCTGAAGATAATTCACCCCTCCACTTT. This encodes CASSPEDNSPLHF. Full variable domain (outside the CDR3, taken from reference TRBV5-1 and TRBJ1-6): KAGVTQTPRYLIKTRGQQVTLSCSPISGHRSVSWYQQTPGQGLQFLFEYFSETQRNKGNFPGRFSGRQFSNSRSEMNVSTLELGDSALYLCASSPEDNSPLHFGNGTRLTVT.

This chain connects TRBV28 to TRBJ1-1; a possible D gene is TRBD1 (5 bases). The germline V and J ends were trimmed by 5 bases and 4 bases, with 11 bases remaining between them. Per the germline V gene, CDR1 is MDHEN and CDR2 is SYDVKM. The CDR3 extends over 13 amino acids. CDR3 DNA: TGTGCCAGCAGTCCGGGGCGCACCACTGAAGCTTTCTTT. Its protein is CASSPGRTTEAFF.

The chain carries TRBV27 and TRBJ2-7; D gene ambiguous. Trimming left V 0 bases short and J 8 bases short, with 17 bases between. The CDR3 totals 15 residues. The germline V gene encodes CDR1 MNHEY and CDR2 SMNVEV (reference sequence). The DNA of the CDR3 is TGTGCCAGCAGTTTATCTAAGACACTCACCTCCCAGCAGTACTTC. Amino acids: CASSLSKTLTSQQYF.

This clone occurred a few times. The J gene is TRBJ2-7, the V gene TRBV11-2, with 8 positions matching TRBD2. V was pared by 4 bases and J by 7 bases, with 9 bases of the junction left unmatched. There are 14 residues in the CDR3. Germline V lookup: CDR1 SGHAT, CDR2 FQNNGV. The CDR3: CASSSRREGLEQYF. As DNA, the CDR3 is TGTGCCAGCAGCTCCCGTCGGGAGGGCCTGGAGCAGTACTTC.

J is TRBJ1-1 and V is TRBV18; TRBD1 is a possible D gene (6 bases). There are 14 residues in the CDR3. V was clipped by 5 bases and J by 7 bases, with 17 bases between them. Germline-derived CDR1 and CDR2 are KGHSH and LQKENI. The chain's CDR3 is CASSKGQYEGEAFF. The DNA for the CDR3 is TGTGCCAGCTCAAAAGGACAGTATGAAGGTGAAGCTTTCTTT.

CDR3 sequence (DNA): TGTGCCAGTAGTATAGGAAGGGGCGCTCCGGATGGCTACACCTTC. It encodes CASSIGRGAPDGYTF. The chain couples TRBV19 to TRBJ1-2; TRBD1 is a possible D gene (5 bases). The ends were cut back, 1 base at V and 6 bases at J, with 15 bases in the middle. Germline V gives CDR1 LNHDA, CDR2 SQIVND (reference sequence). The CDR3 covers 15 residues.

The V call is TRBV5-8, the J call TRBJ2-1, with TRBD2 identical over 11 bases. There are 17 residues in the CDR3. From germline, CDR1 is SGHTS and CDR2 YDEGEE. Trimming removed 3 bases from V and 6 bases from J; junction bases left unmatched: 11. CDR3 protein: CASSSNLGTSGANEQFF. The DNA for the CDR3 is TGTGCCAGCAGCTCCAATTTGGGGACTAGCGGAGCCAATGAGCAGTTCTTC.

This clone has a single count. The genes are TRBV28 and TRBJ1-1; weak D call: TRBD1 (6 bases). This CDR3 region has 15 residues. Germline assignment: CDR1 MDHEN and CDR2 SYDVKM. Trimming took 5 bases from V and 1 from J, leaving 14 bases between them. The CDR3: CASSPNRDSNTEAFF. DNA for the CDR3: TGTGCCAGCAGTCCTAACAGGGATTCGAACACTGAAGCTTTCTTT.

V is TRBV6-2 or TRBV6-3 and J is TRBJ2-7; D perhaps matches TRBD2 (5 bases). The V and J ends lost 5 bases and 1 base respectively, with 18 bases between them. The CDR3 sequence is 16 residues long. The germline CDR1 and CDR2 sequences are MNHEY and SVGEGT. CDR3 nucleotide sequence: TGTGCCAGCAGTCCGCAAACTAGGGAACGTTCCTACGAGCAGTACTTC. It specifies CASSPQTRERSYEQYF.

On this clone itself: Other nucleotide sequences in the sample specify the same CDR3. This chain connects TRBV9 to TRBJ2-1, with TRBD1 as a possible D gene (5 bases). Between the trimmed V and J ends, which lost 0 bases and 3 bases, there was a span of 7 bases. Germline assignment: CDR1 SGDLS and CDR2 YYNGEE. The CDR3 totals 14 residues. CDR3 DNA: TGTGCCAGCAGCGTAGCCCAGGGCTACAATGAGCAGTTCTTC. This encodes CASSVAQGYNEQFF.

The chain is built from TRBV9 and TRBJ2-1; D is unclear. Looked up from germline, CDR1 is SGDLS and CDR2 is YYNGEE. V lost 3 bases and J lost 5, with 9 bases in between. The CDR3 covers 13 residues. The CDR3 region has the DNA TGTGCCAGCAGCGGGACGGAAGACAATGAGCAGTTCTTC. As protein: CASSGTEDNEQFF.

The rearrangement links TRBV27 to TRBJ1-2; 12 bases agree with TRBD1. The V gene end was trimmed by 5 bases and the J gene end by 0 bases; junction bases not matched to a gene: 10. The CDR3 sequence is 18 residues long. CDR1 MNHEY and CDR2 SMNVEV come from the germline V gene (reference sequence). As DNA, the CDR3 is TGTGCCAGCAGTGCCTTGGGACAGGGGGCAGAGGCTAACTATGGCTACACCTTC. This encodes CASSALGQGAEANYGYTF.

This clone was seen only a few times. The CDR3 nucleotides read TGTGCCAGCAGCCCGTTCGGAGGGTCACCCCTCCACTTT. This sequence encodes CASSPFGGSPLHF. V usage is TRBV14 and J usage is TRBJ1-6; D unresolved. Germline CDR1 reads SGHDN; CDR2 reads FVKESK. CDR3 size: 13 residues. V was clipped by 4 bases and J by 10 bases, with 11 bases between them.

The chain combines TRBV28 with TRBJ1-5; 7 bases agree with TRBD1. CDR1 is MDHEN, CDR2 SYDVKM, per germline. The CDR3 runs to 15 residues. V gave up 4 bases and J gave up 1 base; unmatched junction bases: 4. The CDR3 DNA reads TGTGCCAGCAGTTACATGACAGGGAGCAATCAGCCCCAGCATTTT. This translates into CASSYMTGSNQPQHF.

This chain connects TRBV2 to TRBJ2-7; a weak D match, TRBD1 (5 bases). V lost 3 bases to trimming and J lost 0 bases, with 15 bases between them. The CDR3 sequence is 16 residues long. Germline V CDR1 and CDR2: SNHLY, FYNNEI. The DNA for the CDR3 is TGTGCCAGCAGTGATGGTCCAGGGTTAGTCTCCTACGAGCAGTACTTC. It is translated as CASSDGPGLVSYEQYF.

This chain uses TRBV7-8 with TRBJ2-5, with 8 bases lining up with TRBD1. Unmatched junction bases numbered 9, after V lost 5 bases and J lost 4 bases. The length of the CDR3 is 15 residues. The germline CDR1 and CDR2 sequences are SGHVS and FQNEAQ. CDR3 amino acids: CASSRDRGERETQYF. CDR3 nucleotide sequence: TGTGCCAGCAGCCGAGACAGGGGTGAAAGAGAGACCCAGTACTTC.

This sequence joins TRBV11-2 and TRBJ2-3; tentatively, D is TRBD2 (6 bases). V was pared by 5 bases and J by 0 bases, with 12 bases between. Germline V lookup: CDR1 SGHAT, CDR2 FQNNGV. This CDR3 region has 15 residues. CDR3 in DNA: TGTGCCAGCAGCGTCGGACTACCTAGCACAGATACGCAGTATTTT. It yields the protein CASSVGLPSTDTQYF.

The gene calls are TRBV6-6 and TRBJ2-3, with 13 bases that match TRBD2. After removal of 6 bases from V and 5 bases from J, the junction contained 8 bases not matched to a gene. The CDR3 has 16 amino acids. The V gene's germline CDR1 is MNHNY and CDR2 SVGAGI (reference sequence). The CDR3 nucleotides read TGTGCCAGCAGCCGGACTAGCGGGAGCCGTGGAGATACGCAGTATTTT. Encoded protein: CASSRTSGSRGDTQYF.

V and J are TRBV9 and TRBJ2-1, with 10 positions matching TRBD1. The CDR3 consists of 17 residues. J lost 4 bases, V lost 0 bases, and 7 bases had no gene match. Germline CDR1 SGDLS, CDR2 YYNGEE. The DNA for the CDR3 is TGTGCCAGCAGCGTAGGAATGCGGACAGGGGGGTACAATGAGCAGTTCTTC. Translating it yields CASSVGMRTGGYNEQFF. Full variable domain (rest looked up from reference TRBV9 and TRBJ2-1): DSGVTQTPKHLITATGQRVTLRCSPRSGDLSVYWYQQSLDQGLQFLIQYYNGEERAKGNILERFSAQQFPDLHSELNLSSLELGDSALYFCASSVGMRTGGYNEQFFGPGTRLTVL.

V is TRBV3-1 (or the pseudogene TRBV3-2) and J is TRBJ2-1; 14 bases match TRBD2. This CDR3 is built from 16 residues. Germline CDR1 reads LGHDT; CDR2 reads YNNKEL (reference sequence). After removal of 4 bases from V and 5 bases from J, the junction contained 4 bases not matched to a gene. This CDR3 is CASSLPGLAGDNEQFF. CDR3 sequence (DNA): TGTGCCAGCAGCCTACCGGGACTAGCGGGAGACAATGAGCAGTTCTTC.

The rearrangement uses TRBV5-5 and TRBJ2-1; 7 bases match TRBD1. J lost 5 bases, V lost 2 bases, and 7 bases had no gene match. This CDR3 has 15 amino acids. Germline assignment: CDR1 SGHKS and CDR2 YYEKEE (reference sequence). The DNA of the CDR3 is TGTGCCAGCAGCTTAAAACCCACAGGGGACAATGAGCAGTTCTTC. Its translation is CASSLKPTGDNEQFF.

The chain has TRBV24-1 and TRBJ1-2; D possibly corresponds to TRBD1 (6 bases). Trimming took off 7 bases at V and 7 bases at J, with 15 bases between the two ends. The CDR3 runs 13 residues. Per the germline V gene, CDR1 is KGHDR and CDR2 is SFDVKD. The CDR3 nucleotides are TGTGCCACCAGCCCTCGGGGGGGCGGTGGCTACACCTTC. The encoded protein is CATSPRGGGGYTF.

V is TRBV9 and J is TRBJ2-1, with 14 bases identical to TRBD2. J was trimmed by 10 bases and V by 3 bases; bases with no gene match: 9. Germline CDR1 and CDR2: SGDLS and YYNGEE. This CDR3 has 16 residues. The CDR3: CASSGGTSGRHREQFF. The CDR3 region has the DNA TGTGCCAGCAGCGGAGGGACTAGCGGGAGACATAGGGAGCAGTTCTTC.

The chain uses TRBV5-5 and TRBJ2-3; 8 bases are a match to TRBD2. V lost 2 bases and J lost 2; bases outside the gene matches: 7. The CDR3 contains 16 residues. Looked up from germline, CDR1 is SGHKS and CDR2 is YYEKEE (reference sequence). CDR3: CASSFRASGFTDTQYF. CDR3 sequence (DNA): TGTGCCAGCAGCTTTCGGGCTAGCGGGTTCACAGATACGCAGTATTTT.